The rows below give T cell receptor beta chains drawn from one sample of a study of T cells in Graves' hyperthyroidism and ophthalmopathy. TCRdb re-called the multiplex PCR reads through MiXCR, storing one row per CDR3 protein. Here the sample spans about 840,000 distinct CDR3 sequences, more than 30% being singletons. Sample: blood. All receptors come from a man between 18 and 35 years old with Graves' hyperthyroidism. Each CDR3 is given with its conserved first and last residue. A D gene is named only where the DNA matches it firmly. Where a row states a size, it is once, few, many or the class of an expanded clone; other rows omit it.

V gene: TRBV12-3/TRBV12-4; D gene: TRBD1; clone size: NA; J gene: TRBJ1-1; CDR3 DNA: TGTGCCAGCAGGCGGGGACAGGGGGGCACTGAAGCTTTCTTT; CDR3 protein: CASRRGQGGTEAFF
V gene: TRBV6-5; D gene: NA; clone size: NA; J gene: TRBJ2-5; CDR3 DNA: TGTGCCAGCAGTTTCCAAAGGGGGGAGACCCAGTACTTC; CDR3 protein: CASSFQRGETQYF
V gene: TRBV20-1; D gene: TRBD2; clone size: NA; J gene: TRBJ2-2; CDR3 DNA: TGCAGTGCTAGGGGAGGGTCCCCGATGGACACCGGGGAGCTGTTTTTT; CDR3 protein: CSARGGSPMDTGELFF
V gene: TRBV7-2; D gene: NA; clone size: NA; J gene: TRBJ1-1; CDR3 DNA: TGTGCCAGCAGCTTATTAGGGACATCCTATATGAACACTGAAGCTTTCTTT; CDR3 protein: CASSLLGTSYMNTEAFF
V gene: TRBV19; D gene: NA; clone size: once; J gene: TRBJ1-6; CDR3 DNA: TGTGCCAGTACGATCGGGGGACGGTCCTATAATTCATCCCTCCACTTT; CDR3 protein: CASTIGGRSYNSSLHF
V gene: TRBV7-2; D gene: NA; clone size: NA; J gene: TRBJ2-7; CDR3 DNA: TGTGCCAGCAGCCCAGGGGACATCTCCTACGAGCAGTACTTC; CDR3 protein: CASSPGDISYEQYF
V gene: TRBV20-1; D gene: NA; clone size: NA; J gene: TRBJ2-5; CDR3 DNA: TGCAGTGCTACTCCCCCGCGGGTCTCAGGGGAGACCCAGTACTTC; CDR3 protein: CSATPPRVSGETQYF
V gene: TRBV12-3/TRBV12-4; D gene: NA; clone size: NA; J gene: TRBJ2-7; CDR3 DNA: TGTGCCAGCAGTTTTCCCCCACCTGTGGGCGGCGAGCAGTACTTC; CDR3 protein: CASSFPPPVGGEQYF
V gene: TRBV10-3; D gene: NA; clone size: many; J gene: TRBJ1-3; CDR3 DNA: TGTGCCATCAGGAGCCTCTCTGGAAACACCATATATTTT; CDR3 protein: CAIRSLSGNTIYF
V gene: TRBV29-1; D gene: NA; clone size: NA; J gene: TRBJ1-1; CDR3 DNA: TGCAGCTTAGTGGGGGTTGGAAACACTGAAGCTTTCTTT; CDR3 protein: CSLVGVGNTEAFF
V gene: TRBV20-1; D gene: NA; clone size: few; J gene: TRBJ1-1; CDR3 DNA: TGCAGTGCTAGCCTCCGGGGGGGGCTAAGACCTGAAGCTTTCTTT; CDR3 protein: CSASLRGGLRPEAFF
V gene: TRBV7-9; D gene: TRBD1; clone size: once; J gene: TRBJ2-3; CDR3 DNA: TGTGCCAGCAGCCCCAGTCCCGGGACAGTCTACACAGATACGCAGTATTTT; CDR3 protein: CASSPSPGTVYTDTQYF
V gene: TRBV7-9; D gene: TRBD1; clone size: many; J gene: TRBJ1-4; CDR3 DNA: TGTGCCAGCAGCTTCGGGACAGGGGATGAAAAACTGTTTTTT; CDR3 protein: CASSFGTGDEKLFF
V gene: TRBV5-4; D gene: NA; clone size: NA; J gene: TRBJ1-5; CDR3 DNA: TGTGCCAGCAGCTCGTCCCGACCGGGGCAGCCCCAGCATTTT; CDR3 protein: CASSSSRPGQPQHF
V gene: TRBV29-1; D gene: NA; clone size: NA; J gene: TRBJ2-3; CDR3 DNA: TGCAGCGTTGATAGAGGGACAGATACGCAGTATTTT; CDR3 protein: CSVDRGTDTQYF
V gene: TRBV7-9; D gene: NA; clone size: NA; J gene: TRBJ1-5; CDR3 DNA: TGTGCCAGCAGCTCGGAGGACCGGGGGGGTCAGCCCCAGCATTTT; CDR3 protein: CASSSEDRGGQPQHF
V gene: TRBV7-6; D gene: NA; clone size: many; J gene: TRBJ2-7; CDR3 DNA: TGTGCCAGCAGCCTCACTAGGAGCTACGAGCAGTACTTC; CDR3 protein: CASSLTRSYEQYF
V gene: TRBV10-3; D gene: NA; clone size: NA; J gene: TRBJ1-2; CDR3 DNA: NA; CDR3 protein: CAITSGQAGYTF
V gene: TRBV19; D gene: TRBD1; clone size: NA; J gene: TRBJ1-1; CDR3 DNA: TGTGCCAGTAGTAGAGTGGGACAGGGGGCGGCGAATGAAGCTTTCTTT; CDR3 protein: CASSRVGQGAANEAFF
V gene: TRBV7-9; D gene: NA; clone size: few; J gene: TRBJ2-2; CDR3 DNA: TGTGCCAGCACTCGCACGGGCCCCGGGGAGCTGTTTTTT; CDR3 protein: CASTRTGPGELFF
V gene: TRBV20-1; D gene: NA; clone size: NA; J gene: TRBJ1-6; CDR3 DNA: TGCAGTGCTAGAGAAGACGGGGGAAATAATTCACCCCTCCACTTT; CDR3 protein: CSAREDGGNNSPLHF
V gene: TRBV10-3; D gene: NA; clone size: NA; J gene: TRBJ2-5; CDR3 DNA: TGTGCCTCCTCAGGGACCCAGTACTTC; CDR3 protein: CASSGTQYF
V gene: TRBV5-1; D gene: NA; clone size: NA; J gene: TRBJ1-1; CDR3 DNA: TGCGCCAGCAGCTTGGGGTGGTCCGAGGGAGCTTTCTTT; CDR3 protein: CASSLGWSEGAFF
V gene: TRBV5-1; D gene: NA; clone size: NA; J gene: TRBJ2-2; CDR3 DNA: TGCGCCAGCAGCTCGGGAGACAGGGTGGACACCGGGGAGCTGTTTTTT; CDR3 protein: CASSSGDRVDTGELFF
V gene: TRBV19; D gene: NA; clone size: NA; J gene: TRBJ2-5; CDR3 DNA: TGTGCCAGTAGTACCTTATACCAAGAGACCCAGCACTTC; CDR3 protein: CASSTLYQETQHF
V gene: TRBV10-3; D gene: TRBD1; clone size: many; J gene: TRBJ1-6; CDR3 DNA: TGTGCCACCGTACAGGGGGCAAATTCACCCCTCCACTTT; CDR3 protein: CATVQGANSPLHF
V gene: TRBV10-3; D gene: NA; clone size: many; J gene: TRBJ1-1; CDR3 DNA: TGTGCCATCAAGGCTTCCATGAACACTGAAGCTTTCTTT; CDR3 protein: CAIKASMNTEAFF
V gene: TRBV2; D gene: TRBD1; clone size: NA; J gene: TRBJ2-7; CDR3 DNA: TGTGCCAGCAGGGAGGGACAGGGTTACGAGCAGTACTTC; CDR3 protein: CASREGQGYEQYF
V gene: TRBV5-1; D gene: NA; clone size: many; J gene: TRBJ1-5; CDR3 DNA: TGCGCCAGCAGCCGAGAACCGAATCAGCCCCAGCATTTT; CDR3 protein: CASSREPNQPQHF